The entry below describes one T cell receptor beta chain. Its antigen is currently unknown. This record comes from a study of monozygotic twins with inflammatory bowel disease. Study-wide results and limits: The analysis yielded no support for one strong signal or clonotype associated with IBD. Healthy co-twins showed greater TCRbeta diversity (inverse Simpson) than IBD patients.

TCR libraries each used around 3,300 ng of total RNA. Each CDR3 protein gets one entry in TCRdb, which reprocessed the 5' RACE reads and gives no DNA. The specimen's table records approximately 340,000 distinct CDR3 sequences. The V gene's germline CDR1 is MDHEN and CDR2 SYDVKM. The CDR3 length is 16 residues. Blood (2.5 ml) was collected from every donor individually. The receptor's source is a human donor with ulcerative colitis or Crohn's disease, or a healthy co-twin of an affected twin (not recorded which). J is TRBJ1-4 and V is TRBV28. The sample consisted of blood. CDR3 residues: CASSNPWGRVNEKLFF.